A single sample is the source of the 10 T cell receptor beta chains below, sequenced in a study of identical twins. TCRdb redid the calling of the 5' RACE reads with MiXCR, one entry per CDR3 protein. The sample lists about 690,000 distinct CDR3 sequences; 5.5% to 6.5% were seen once. The sample was naive T cells sorted from blood. The receptor source for this set is a man between 18 and 35 years old in good health.

The V gene is TRBV20-1, the J gene TRBJ2-7; D is perhaps TRBD1 or TRBD2 (5 bases each). V lost 6 bases and J 8 bases, leaving 11 bases between the germline ends. The CDR3 runs 10 residues. Germline-derived CDR1 and CDR2 are DFQATT and SNEGSKA (reference sequence). The CDR3 DNA reads TGCAGTGCGGGGGACGACAAGCAGTACTTC. Translation gives CSAGDDKQYF.

This clonotype was observed many times. The chain links TRBV12-3 or TRBV12-4 to TRBJ1-5; tentatively, D is TRBD1 (6 bases). Trimming took 10 bases from V and 7 from J, leaving 14 bases between them. The length of the CDR3 is 12 residues. CDR3 DNA: TGTGCCACCAACAGGGAGGGCCAGCCCCAGCATTTT. Translating it yields CATNREGQPQHF.

This clonotype showed up many times. The chain has TRBV29-1 and TRBJ1-2; 7 nucleotides align to TRBD1. CDR1 and CDR2 from the germline V gene are SQVTM and ANQGSEA. The CDR3 totals 10 residues. V gave up 8 bases and J gave up 8 bases; unmatched junction bases: 5. The CDR3 DNA reads as TGCAGCTCCAGGGGGGAGGGCTACACCTTC. Amino acids: CSSRGEGYTF.

This chain links TRBV24-1 with TRBJ2-1, with TRBD2 identical over 11 bases. Germline loops: CDR1 KGHDR, CDR2 SFDVKD. Germline trimming cut 4 bases from V and 1 base from J; bases unmatched to any gene: 11. The CDR3 contains 19 residues. The CDR3 spells CATSDPTTTSGSSYNEQFF. CDR3 bases: TGTGCCACCAGTGACCCTACAACTACTAGCGGGAGTTCCTACAATGAGCAGTTCTTC.

This clonotype was picked up many times. The gene calls are TRBV10-3 and TRBJ1-5; no reliable D call. V lost 2 bases and J lost 7, with 12 bases in between. The CDR3 sequence is 14 residues long. CDR1 is ENHRY, CDR2 SYGVKD, per germline. Here the CDR3 reads CAISEVDLRQPQHF. The CDR3 DNA is TGTGCCATCAGTGAGGTTGACCTGCGCCAGCCCCAGCATTTT.

The CDR3 region is CASKPTRSNTYNEQFF. CDR3 nucleotide sequence: TGTGCCAGCAAACCTACTCGTTCCAATACCTACAATGAGCAGTTCTTC. J is TRBJ2-1 and V is TRBV6-2 or TRBV6-3; D is ambiguous. The V end was cut by 7 bases, the J end by 2 bases, with 18 bases between. This CDR3 is 16 amino acids long. Looked up from germline, CDR1 is MNHEY and CDR2 is SVGEGT.

This clonotype was seen repeatedly, ten times or more. The chain uses TRBV12-3 or TRBV12-4 and TRBJ1-4; D is perhaps TRBD1 (6 bases). The CDR3 is made up of 15 amino acids. Trimming cost V 3 bases and J 3 bases, with 11 bases left between them. The CDR3 bases are TGTGCCAGCAGTTTCGCCAGGGGATCTAATGAAAAACTGTTTTTT. This codes for CASSFARGSNEKLFF.

This clonotype was counted between two and nine times. This chain connects TRBV2 to TRBJ1-4; D is unclear. Trimming took 8 bases from V and 0 from J, leaving 10 bases between them. The CDR3 totals 14 residues. Germline CDR1 reads SNHLY; CDR2 reads FYNNEI. The CDR3 spells CASRKMSTNEKLFF. The CDR3 coding sequence is TGTGCCAGCCGCAAAATGTCAACTAATGAAAAACTGTTTTTT.

The chain links TRBV28 to TRBJ2-7, with D possibly matching TRBD1 (6 bases). Germline values: CDR1 MDHEN, CDR2 SYDVKM. V dropped 10 bases and J dropped 1 base, with 17 bases sitting between them. The CDR3 runs to 14 residues. CDR3 amino acids: CATHTGIRSYEQYF. As DNA, the CDR3 is TGTGCCACCCATACAGGGATACGTTCCTACGAGCAGTACTTC.

The sample holds many counts of this clonotype. This chain joins TRBV12-3 or TRBV12-4 and TRBJ2-1; D ambiguous. With 6 bases removed from V and 8 bases from J, the gap between germline ends came to 5 bases. The CDR3 has 10 amino acids. Here the CDR3 reads CASSPHEQFF. CDR3 bases: TGTGCCAGCAGCCCCCATGAGCAGTTCTTC.